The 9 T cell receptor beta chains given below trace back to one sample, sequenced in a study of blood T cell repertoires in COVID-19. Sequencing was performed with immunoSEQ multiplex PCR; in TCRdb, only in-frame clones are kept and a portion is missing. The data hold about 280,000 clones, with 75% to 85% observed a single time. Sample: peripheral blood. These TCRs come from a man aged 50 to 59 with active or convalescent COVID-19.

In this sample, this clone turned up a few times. CDR3 region: CAISRNTETEAFF. CDR3 bases: TGTGCCATCAGCAGGAATACAGAGACTGAAGCTTTCTTT. The chain couples TRBV10-3 to TRBJ1-1; D unresolved. Germline CDR1 ENHRY, CDR2 SYGVKD. CDR3 size: 13 residues. V lost 6 bases to trimming and J lost 5 bases, with 13 bases between them.

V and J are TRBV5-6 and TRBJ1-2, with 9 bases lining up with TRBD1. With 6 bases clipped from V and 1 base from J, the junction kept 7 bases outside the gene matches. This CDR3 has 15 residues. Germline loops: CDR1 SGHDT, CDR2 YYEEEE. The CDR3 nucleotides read TGTGCCAGCACCCTCCGGGACAGGGTTAACTATGGCTACACCTTC. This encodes CASTLRDRVNYGYTF.

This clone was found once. This CDR3 is CASSEYEGQGNTEAFF. CDR3 in DNA: TGTGCCAGCAGTGAATACGAGGGACAGGGGAACACTGAAGCTTTCTTT. The chain combines TRBV25-1 with TRBJ1-1; 9 positions agree with TRBD1. With 0 bases clipped from V and 1 base from J, the junction kept 3 bases outside the gene matches. Germline V gives CDR1 MGHDK, CDR2 SYGVNS. This CDR3 region has 16 residues.

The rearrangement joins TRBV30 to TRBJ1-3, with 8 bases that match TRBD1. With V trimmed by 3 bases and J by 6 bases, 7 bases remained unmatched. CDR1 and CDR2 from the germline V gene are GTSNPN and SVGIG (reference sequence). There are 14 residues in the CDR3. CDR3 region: CAWSGAGGSNTIYF. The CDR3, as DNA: TGTGCCTGGAGCGGGGCAGGGGGCTCAAACACCATATATTTT.

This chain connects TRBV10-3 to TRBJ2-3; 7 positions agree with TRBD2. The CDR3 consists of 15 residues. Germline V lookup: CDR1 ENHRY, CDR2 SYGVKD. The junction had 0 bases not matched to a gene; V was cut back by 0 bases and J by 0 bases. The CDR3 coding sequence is TGTGCCATCAGTGAGTCAGCGGGAAGCACAGATACGCAGTATTTT. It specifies CAISESAGSTDTQYF.

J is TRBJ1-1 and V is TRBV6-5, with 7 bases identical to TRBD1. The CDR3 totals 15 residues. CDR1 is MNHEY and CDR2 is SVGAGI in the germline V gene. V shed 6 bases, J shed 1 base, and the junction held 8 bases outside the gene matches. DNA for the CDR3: TGTGCCAGCAGAACGCAGGGGGTCCGGAACACTGAAGCTTTCTTT. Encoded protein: CASRTQGVRNTEAFF.

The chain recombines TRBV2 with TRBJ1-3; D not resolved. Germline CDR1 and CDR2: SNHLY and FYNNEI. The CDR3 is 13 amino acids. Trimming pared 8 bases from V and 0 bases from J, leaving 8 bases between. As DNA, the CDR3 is TGTGCCAGCGCAGATCGCTCTGGAAACACCATATATTTT. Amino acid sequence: CASADRSGNTIYF.

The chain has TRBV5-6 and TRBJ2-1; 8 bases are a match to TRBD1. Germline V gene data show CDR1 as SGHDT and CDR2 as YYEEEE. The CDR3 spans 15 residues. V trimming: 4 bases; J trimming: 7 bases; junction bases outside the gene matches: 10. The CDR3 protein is CASSAGQGARNEQFF. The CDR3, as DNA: TGTGCCAGCAGCGCGGGCCAGGGGGCGCGAAATGAGCAGTTCTTC.

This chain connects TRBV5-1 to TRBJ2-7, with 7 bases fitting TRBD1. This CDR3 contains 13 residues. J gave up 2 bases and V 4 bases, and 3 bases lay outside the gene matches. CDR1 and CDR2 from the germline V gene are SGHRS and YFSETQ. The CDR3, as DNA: TGCGCCAGCAGCCGACAGGGACCCTACGAGCAGTACTTC. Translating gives CASSRQGPYEQYF.